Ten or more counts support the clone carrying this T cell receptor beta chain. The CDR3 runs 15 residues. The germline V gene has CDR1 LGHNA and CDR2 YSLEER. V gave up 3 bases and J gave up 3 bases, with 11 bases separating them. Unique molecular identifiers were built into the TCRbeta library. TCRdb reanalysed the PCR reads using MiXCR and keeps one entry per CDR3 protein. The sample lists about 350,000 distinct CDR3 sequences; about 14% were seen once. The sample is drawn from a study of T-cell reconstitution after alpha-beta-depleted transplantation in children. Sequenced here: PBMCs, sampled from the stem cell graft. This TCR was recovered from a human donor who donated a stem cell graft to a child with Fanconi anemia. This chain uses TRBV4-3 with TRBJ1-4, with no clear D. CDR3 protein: CASSQGSSPNEKLFF. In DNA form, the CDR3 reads TGCGCCAGCAGCCAGGGGAGCAGCCCTAATGAAAAACTGTTTTTT.